This entry lists 22 T cell receptor beta chains sequenced from one sample in a study of CD8 T cells in ankylosing spondylitis. Whole-study findings and limits: Apparently characteristic of ankylosing spondylitis blood was a TCR beta motif (roughly eight highly homologous variants).

TCRdb passed the 5' RACE reads through MiXCR, listing each CDR3 protein once. Of 700,000 to 1,000,000 distinct CDR3 sequences in the sample, 10% to 15% are singletons; the top ten hold roughly 0.51%. These receptors lack a known antigen. Sequencing was carried out using blood, either unsorted or a sorted T cell fraction (not recorded which). These receptors were obtained from a male donor with ankylosing spondylitis.

The V and J genes are TRBV2 and TRBJ2-5, with D possibly TRBD2 on 5 matching bases. The CDR3 is 13 amino acids. Trimming took 3 bases from V and 5 from J, leaving 10 bases between them. The germline CDR1 and CDR2 sequences are SNHLY and FYNNEI. The CDR3 nucleotides read TGTGCCAGCAGTGACAGGAGGAGGGAGACCCAGTACTTC. It specifies CASSDRRRETQYF.

This clonotype has more than one count but fewer than ten. The V gene is TRBV6-1, the J gene TRBJ2-7; tentatively, D is TRBD1 (5 bases). CDR3 length: 15 residues. V lost 6 bases to trimming and J lost 0 bases, with 15 bases between them. In germline, CDR1 is MNHNS, CDR2 SASEGT. CDR3 in amino acids: CASSPIGRASYEQYF. CDR3 DNA: TGTGCCAGCAGCCCAATCGGCAGGGCCTCCTACGAGCAGTACTTC.

Of note for this clonotype: The junction differs from germline at one of its ends, possibly a read error. The chain combines TRBV7-7 with TRBJ1-1; 7 bases line up with TRBD1. CDR1 and CDR2 from the germline V gene are SSHAT and FNYEAQ (reference sequence). CDR3 length equals 15 residues. The CDR3: CASSFTGAENTEAFF. The CDR3 DNA reads TGTGCTAGCAGCTTCACAGGGGCTGAGAACACTGAAGCTTTCTTT.

This clonotype was observed many times. The chain has TRBV7-2 and TRBJ1-2; D may be TRBD1 (6 bases). CDR1 is SGHTA and CDR2 is FQGNSA in the germline V gene. The CDR3 extends over 16 amino acids. V gave up 1 base and J gave up 8 bases, with 20 bases separating them. The CDR3 sequence: CASSLVTWDTTLGYTF. The CDR3 nucleotides are TGTGCCAGCAGCTTAGTCACCTGGGACACCACCCTAGGCTACACCTTC. The variable domain in full, completed from reference TRBV7-2 and TRBJ1-2, reads GAGVSQSPSNKVTEKGKDVELRCDPISGHTALYWYRQSLGQGLEFLIYFQGNSAPDKSGLPSDRFSAERTGGSVSTLTIQRTQQEDSAVYLCASSLVTWDTTLGYTFGSGTRLTVV.

Here the CDR3 DNA reads TGCGCCAGCAGCTTGTCCACCTCGAGGACTGAAGCTTTCTTT. It specifies CASSLSTSRTEAFF. The chain uses TRBV5-1 and TRBJ1-1; D remains unclear. Per the germline V gene, CDR1 is SGHRS and CDR2 is YFSETQ. V lost 1 base to trimming and J lost 5 bases, with 12 bases between them. The CDR3 runs 14 residues.

The CDR3 bases are TGTGCCAGCAGGCTGACTAGCGGGGGTTACAATGAGCAGTTCTTC. Translated, it gives CASRLTSGGYNEQFF. The J gene is TRBJ2-1, the V gene TRBV12-3 or TRBV12-4, with 12 bases identical to TRBD2. J was trimmed by 4 bases and V by 6 bases; bases with no gene match: 4. This CDR3 region has 15 residues.

Only a few counts were recorded for this clonotype. The rearrangement links TRBV29-1 to TRBJ1-3; D might be TRBD1 (5 bases). Trimming removed 4 bases from V and 6 bases from J, with 10 bases in between. From germline, CDR1 is SQVTM and CDR2 ANQGSEA. The CDR3 spans 12 residues. CDR3 amino acids: CSVATGENTIYF. Here the CDR3 DNA reads TGCAGCGTTGCTACAGGCGAAAACACCATATATTTT.

The rearrangement joins TRBV5-1 to TRBJ1-4, with a tentative D call TRBD1 (5 bases). The CDR3 covers 14 residues. Germline V gene sequence: CDR1 SGHRS, CDR2 YFSETQ. V gave up 0 bases and J gave up 8 bases, with 11 bases separating them. In nucleotides, the CDR3 is TGCGCCAGCAGCTTGGTGGAGGGGATGGAAAAACTGTTTTTT. This codes for CASSLVEGMEKLFF.

The chain employs TRBV29-1 and TRBJ1-1; tentatively, D is TRBD1 (6 bases). V lost 6 bases, J lost 0 bases, and 11 bases lay in between. Germline lookup yields CDR1 SQVTM and CDR2 ANQGSEA. This CDR3 contains 13 residues. The CDR3 DNA sequence: TGCAGCGTGACGGACAGAATGAACACTGAAGCTTTCTTT. It encodes CSVTDRMNTEAFF.

This sequence joins TRBV5-1 and TRBJ2-7, with 7 bases lining up with TRBD1. This CDR3 has 14 amino acids. Unmatched junction bases numbered 8, after V lost 4 bases and J lost 4 bases. Germline values: CDR1 SGHRS, CDR2 YFSETQ. DNA of the CDR3: TGCGCCAGCAGCATAAGGACAGGTTTATACGAGCAGTACTTC. This sequence encodes CASSIRTGLYEQYF.

The chain couples TRBV9 to TRBJ1-3; D uncertain. V shed 1 base and J shed 0 bases, with 8 bases lying between them. There are 15 residues in the CDR3. Looked up from germline, CDR1 is SGDLS and CDR2 is YYNGEE. In nucleotides, the CDR3 is TGTGCCAGCAGCGTACAACCCAGCTCTGGAAACACCATATATTTT. This gives the protein CASSVQPSSGNTIYF.

The V and J genes are TRBV6-5 and TRBJ2-7; D is perhaps TRBD1 or TRBD2 (5 bases each). Germline CDR1 is MNHEY and CDR2 is SVGAGI. With 4 bases removed from V and 5 bases from J, the gap between germline ends came to 15 bases. The CDR3 is 14 amino acids. CDR3 loop: CASSSGRGTDEQYF. The CDR3 DNA sequence: TGTGCCAGCAGTTCGGGACGGGGAACCGACGAGCAGTACTTC.

This clonotype was found once. A much larger clone lies a single base off, so this may be a read error. The missing conserved phenylalanine or tryptophan at the end of this CDR3 makes a read error likely. This chain links TRBV27 with TRBJ1-2; 10 bases agree with TRBD1. The CDR3 has 16 residues. Looked up from germline, CDR1 is MNHEY and CDR2 is SMNVEV (reference sequence). V dropped 3 bases and J dropped 5; count of bases not matched to a gene: 9. The CDR3 protein is CASSLSGQGRRYGYTS. CDR3 nucleotide sequence: TGTGCCAGCAGTTTGTCGGGACAGGGGAGGAGGTATGGCTACACCTCC.

This clonotype was detected a few times. The rearrangement uses TRBV5-1 and TRBJ2-7; 9 nucleotides line up with TRBD2. The CDR3 contains 15 residues. J gave up 7 bases and V 2 bases, and 10 bases lay outside the gene matches. Looked up from germline, CDR1 is SGHRS and CDR2 is YFSETQ. CDR3 in DNA: TGCGCCAGCAGCTTTGACGGCGGGAGGGCGGGGGAGCAGTACTTC. As protein: CASSFDGGRAGEQYF.

The chain is built from TRBV9 and TRBJ1-2; 7 nucleotides line up with TRBD1. Germline CDR1 SGDLS, CDR2 YYNGEE. V shed 0 bases, J shed 7 bases, and the junction held 3 bases outside the gene matches. This CDR3 has 13 residues. Here the CDR3 DNA reads TGTGCCAGCAGCGTAGAACAGGGGAGTGGCTACACCTTC. Its protein is CASSVEQGSGYTF.

V and J are TRBV20-1 and TRBJ2-5; D ambiguous. CDR1 and CDR2 from the germline V gene are DFQATT and SNEGSKA (reference sequence). The CDR3 has 13 amino acids. Between the trimmed V and J ends, which lost 5 bases and 3 bases, there was a span of 13 bases. As DNA, the CDR3 is TGCAGTGCTGGGGTGGCTAAGAAAGAGACCCAGTACTTC. It translates to CSAGVAKKETQYF.

At least ten counts were recorded for this clonotype. Germline is not matched at one junction end, which may reflect a read error. The rearrangement uses TRBV7-2 and TRBJ1-2; no clear D gene. This CDR3 contains 13 residues. Germline V gives CDR1 SGHTA, CDR2 FQGNSA. CDR3 in DNA: TGTGCCAGCAGTTTAGTTCGGAACTATGGCTACACCTTC. It translates to CASSLVRNYGYTF.

This chain uses TRBV5-1 with TRBJ2-5; possibly TRBD1 or TRBD2 for D (5 bases each). The V gene's germline CDR1 is SGHRS and CDR2 YFSETQ. The CDR3 loop spans 16 amino acids. The V end was cut by 0 bases, the J end by 1 base, with 13 bases between. The CDR3: CASSLGGWASQETQYF. The CDR3 DNA follows: TGCGCCAGCAGCTTGGGGGGGTGGGCGTCCCAAGAGACCCAGTACTTC.

This clonotype was seen repeatedly, ten times or more. The rearrangement uses TRBV11-3 and TRBJ2-1; D is unresolved. Trimming cost V 3 bases and J 6 bases, with 6 bases left between them. From germline, CDR1 is SGHNT and CDR2 YENEEA. This CDR3 comprises 12 residues. CDR3 region: CASSLYPNEQFF. In DNA, the CDR3 is TGTGCCAGCAGCTTGTATCCCAATGAGCAGTTCTTC. Together with reference TRBV11-3 and TRBJ2-1, the CDR3 gives the full variable domain: EAGVVQSPRYKIIEKKQPVAFWCNPISGHNTLYWYLQNLGQGPELLIRYENEEAVDDSQLPKDRFSAERLKGVDSTLKIQPAELGDSAVYLCASSLYPNEQFFGPGTRLTVL.

The chain combines TRBV7-2 with TRBJ1-4, with D unclear. Germline-derived CDR1 and CDR2 are SGHTA and FQGNSA. Deletions cut 5 bases from V and 0 bases from J, with 10 bases between. The CDR3 has 15 amino acids. CDR3 nucleotides: TGTGCCAGCAGCCTACGGTGGGCAACTAATGAAAAACTGTTTTTT. Protein: CASSLRWATNEKLFF.

The chain has TRBV20-1 and TRBJ2-1, with 10 bases aligning to TRBD2. CDR1 and CDR2 (germline): DFQATT, SNEGSKA (reference sequence). V gave up 1 base and J gave up 5 bases; unmatched junction bases: 8. The CDR3 is made up of 16 amino acids. CDR3 bases: TGCAGTGCTAGAGCCCCGGGACTAGCGAATGACAATGAGCAGTTCTTC. Translated, it gives CSARAPGLANDNEQFF.

This clonotype was counted ten times or more. This chain uses TRBV7-2 with TRBJ1-1, with a possible D match to TRBD1 (5 bases). Germline V gene lookup returns CDR1 SGHTA and CDR2 FQGNSA. The V end lost 1 base, the J end lost 8 bases, and 17 bases lay between the germline ends. This CDR3 spans 15 amino acids. DNA of the CDR3: TGTGCCAGCAGCTTAGTTATAGGGACGACTCTGGAAGCTTTCTTT. The encoded protein is CASSLVIGTTLEAFF.